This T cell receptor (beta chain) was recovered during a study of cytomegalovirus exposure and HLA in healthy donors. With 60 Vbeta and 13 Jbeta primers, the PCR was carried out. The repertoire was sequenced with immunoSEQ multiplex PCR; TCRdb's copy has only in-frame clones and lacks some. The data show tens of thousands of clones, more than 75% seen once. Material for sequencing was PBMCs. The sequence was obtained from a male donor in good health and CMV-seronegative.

CDR3: CASSELAGGPETQYF. In DNA, the CDR3 is TGTGCCAGCAGTGAACTAGCGGGGGGGCCAGAGACCCAGTACTTC. The chain carries TRBV6-1 and TRBJ2-5; TRBD2 matches at 12 bases. Germline CDR1 reads MNHNS; CDR2 reads SASEGT. CDR3 size: 15 residues. V shed 2 bases and J 4 bases; nucleotides not matched to a gene: 2.